Shown below are 10 T cell receptor beta chains from a single sample sequenced in a study of cytomegalovirus exposure and HLA in healthy donors. A multiplex PCR was run with 60 Vbeta primers and 13 Jbeta primers. Assay used: immunoSEQ multiplex PCR; TCRdb lists only in-frame clones, some missing. The sample lists approximately 130,000 clones; about four fifths were seen once. The sample was PBMCs. The receptors come from a male donor in good health and CMV-seronegative.

Only one count was recorded for this clone. V is TRBV5-6 and J is TRBJ1-5; possibly TRBD1 for D (6 bases). In germline, CDR1 is SGHDT, CDR2 YYEEEE. CDR3 length: 14 residues. The V end lost 2 bases, the J end lost 4 bases, and 10 bases lay between the germline ends. CDR3 protein: CASSFRQVNQPQHF. CDR3 DNA sequence: TGTGCCAGCAGCTTCCGACAGGTTAATCAGCCCCAGCATTTT.

The rearrangement joins TRBV5-6 to TRBJ2-7; TRBD1 might be the D (7 bases). V dropped 3 bases and J dropped 3 bases, with 10 bases sitting between them. The CDR3 spans 13 residues. Germline CDR1 and CDR2: SGHDT and YYEEEE. The chain's CDR3 is CASSWGDSYEQYF. CDR3 DNA: TGTGCCAGCAGCTGGGGGGACAGCTACGAGCAGTACTTC.

The CDR3 nucleotides are TGTGCCAGCCTACCGGGGGGGGGCAGGGACACTGAAGCTTTCTTT. Its translation is CASLPGGGRDTEAFF. This chain links TRBV11-3 with TRBJ1-1; D may be TRBD1 (6 bases). The CDR3 spans 15 residues. V gave up 8 bases and J gave up 3 bases, with 19 bases separating them. Germline V lookup: CDR1 SGHNT, CDR2 YENEEA.

The CDR3 region is CASSWGQGNADTQYF. As DNA, the CDR3 is TGTGCCAGCAGCTGGGGACAGGGAAATGCAGATACGCAGTATTTT. This sequence joins TRBV7-9 and TRBJ2-3; 9 bases match TRBD1. CDR1 is SEHNR, CDR2 FQNEAQ, per germline (reference sequence). The CDR3 spans 15 residues. The V and J ends lost 4 bases and 4 bases, in that order; junction bases with no gene match: 6.

V usage is TRBV14 and J usage is TRBJ2-7; possible D gene TRBD1, 6 bases. CDR1 and CDR2 (germline): SGHDN, FVKESK. The CDR3 length is 17 residues. V was shortened by 0 bases and J by 0 bases, with 15 bases between the two germline ends. CDR3 sequence reads: CASSQDLGAGPSYEQYF. CDR3 DNA sequence: TGTGCCAGCAGCCAAGATTTGGGGGCAGGCCCCTCCTACGAGCAGTACTTC.

The chain carries TRBV6-5 and TRBJ2-7, with D possibly matching TRBD1 (6 bases). The CDR3 is 15 amino acids. Germline V gene data show CDR1 as MNHEY and CDR2 as SVGAGI. Trimming removed 6 bases from V and 7 bases from J, with 22 bases in between. The CDR3 is CASSPRGGDLGEQYF. The CDR3 DNA follows: TGTGCCAGCAGCCCGAGAGGGGGTGACCTAGGGGAGCAGTACTTC.

The rearrangement uses TRBV7-2 and TRBJ2-6, with 10 bases lining up with TRBD1. This CDR3 has 15 residues. V gave up 3 bases and J gave up 13 bases; unmatched junction bases: 9. Germline assignment: CDR1 SGHTA and CDR2 FQGNSA. The CDR3 DNA reads as TGTGCCAGCAGCTTGGCGGACAGGGGGGCTGGGGTCCTGACTTTC. The encoded protein is CASSLADRGAGVLTF.

As DNA, the CDR3 is TGTGCCAGCAGACGCGGGGGCATCTCTGGGGCCAACGTCCTGACTTTC. Its translation: CASRRGGISGANVLTF. The chain recombines TRBV13 with TRBJ2-6; possible D gene TRBD2, 7 bases. This CDR3 has 16 residues. Looked up from germline, CDR1 is PRHDT and CDR2 is FYEKMQ (reference sequence). The V gene lost 6 bases and the J gene lost 0 bases, with 12 bases spanning the gap.

As for this clone: At one of its ends the junction is not consistent with the germline gene, which may arise from a read error. For the CDR3, the DNA is TGTGCTAGCAGCCCCGCAGGGATTTGGCAAGAGACCCAGTACTTC. Its protein is CASSPAGIWQETQYF. This chain uses TRBV7-7 with TRBJ2-5, with D maybe TRBD1 (5 bases). The CDR3 contains 15 residues. Germline V lookup: CDR1 SSHAT, CDR2 FNYEAQ (reference sequence).

The chain recombines TRBV19 with TRBJ1-1; no clear D gene. The germline V gene has CDR1 LNHDA and CDR2 SQIVND (reference sequence). V was pared by 5 bases and J by 5 bases, with 9 bases between. CDR3 size: 12 residues. The chain's CDR3 is CASSAGVTEAFF. The CDR3 coding sequence is TGTGCCAGTAGTGCGGGAGTTACTGAAGCTTTCTTT.